The clone carrying this TCR beta chain is labeled medium-sized (0.01 to 0.1%). Individual cDNA molecules carried attached unique molecular identifiers. MiXCR was run by TCRdb on the 5' RACE reads, yielding one entry per CDR3 protein. The sample includes tens of thousands of distinct CDR3 sequences, under 7.5% seen only once; the top ten take under 5%. This sample is part of a study of early T cells in non-severe SARS-CoV-2 infection. The ends were cut back, 0 bases at V and 5 bases at J, with 10 bases in the middle. Germline assignment: CDR1 MNHEY and CDR2 SVGAGI. This CDR3 is built from 14 residues. Sequences were obtained from whole blood. The chain carries TRBV6-5 and TRBJ1-2; no clear D gene. The receptor comes from an adult who was a healthcare worker with PCR-confirmed SARS-CoV-2 infection or an uninfected control (not recorded which). The CDR3 DNA follows: TGTGCCAGCAGTTACTCGTCAGGAGGGTATGGCTACACCTTC. Translating it yields CASSYSSGGYGYTF.